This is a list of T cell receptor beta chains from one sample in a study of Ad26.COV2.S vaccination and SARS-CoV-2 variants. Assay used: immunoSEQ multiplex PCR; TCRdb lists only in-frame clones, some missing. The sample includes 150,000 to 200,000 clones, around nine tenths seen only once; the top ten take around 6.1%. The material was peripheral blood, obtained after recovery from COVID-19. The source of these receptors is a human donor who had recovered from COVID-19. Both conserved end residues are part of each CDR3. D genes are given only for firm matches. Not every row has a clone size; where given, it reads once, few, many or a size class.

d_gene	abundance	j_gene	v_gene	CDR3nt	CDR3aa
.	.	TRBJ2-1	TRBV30	TGTGCCTGGAGTGTACGTAGGGGATCGGGATACAATGAGCAGTTCTTC	CAWSVRRGSGYNEQFF
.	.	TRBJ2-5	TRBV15	TGTGCCACCAGCAGCGCCAAGGGGGTTCAAGAGACCCAGTACTTC	CATSSAKGVQETQYF
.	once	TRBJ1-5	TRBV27	TGTGCCAGCAGTCAGACACCTTATCAGCCCCAGCATTTT	CASSQTPYQPQHF
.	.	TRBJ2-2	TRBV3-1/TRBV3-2	TGTGCCAGCAGCCAAGCGGGACTCGAGAACACCGGGGAGCTGTTTTTT	CASSQAGLENTGELFF
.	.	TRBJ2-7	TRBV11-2	TGTGCCAGCAGCTTTAATGACTACGAGCAGTACTTC	CASSFNDYEQYF
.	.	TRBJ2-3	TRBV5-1	TGCGCCAGCAGCTTGGACAGTGGAGATACGCAGTATTTT	CASSLDSGDTQYF
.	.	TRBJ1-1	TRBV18	TGTGCCAGCTCACGGGGGACGGCCTCTAACACTGAAGCTTTCTTT	CASSRGTASNTEAFF
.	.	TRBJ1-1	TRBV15	TGTGCCACCAGCAGGGGAACAGGGTCCCACACTGAAGCTTTCTTT	CATSRGTGSHTEAFF
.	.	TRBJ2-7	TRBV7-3	TGTGCCAGCAGCTTATCTGGCAGAGCCTACGAGCAGTACTTC	CASSLSGRAYEQYF
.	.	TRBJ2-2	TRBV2	TGTGCCAGCAGCGAGACTGCAGTAAACACCGGGGAGCTGTTTTTT	CASSETAVNTGELFF
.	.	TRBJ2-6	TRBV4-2	TGTGCCAGCAGCCAAGGATTAGCGAACTCTGGGGCCAACGTCCTGACTTTC	CASSQGLANSGANVLTF
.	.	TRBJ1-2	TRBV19	TGTGCCAGTAGCCCCGTCGGGGGGAAAACCTATGGCTACACCTTC	CASSPVGGKTYGYTF
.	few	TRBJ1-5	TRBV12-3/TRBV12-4	TGTGCCAGCAGTCAAAGACCCTATCAGCCCCAGCATTTT	CASSQRPYQPQHF
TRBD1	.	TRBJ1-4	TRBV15	TGTGCCACCAGCGAAGGATTAGACAGGGCCTATGAAAAACTGTTTTTT	CATSEGLDRAYEKLFF
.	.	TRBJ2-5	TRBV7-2	TGTGCCAAAGCAGAGGGGCTCCGTGAGACCCAGTACTTC	CAKAEGLRETQYF
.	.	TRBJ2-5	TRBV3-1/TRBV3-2	TGTGCCAGCAGCCAAACCGGGACTTACCAAGAGACCCAGTACTTC	CASSQTGTYQETQYF